The TCR beta chain described here comes from a study of T cell responses to AZD1222 COVID-19 vaccine. Study-wide findings and caveats: With two AZD1222 doses given, Spike-specific TCR breadth and depth both rose. Among vaccine-associated CD4 TCRs, coverage spanned spike, with dominance at 160-218 and 743-854. Sampling that yielded the repertoires occurred only after the peak T cell response.

Germline CDR1 reads SGHVS; CDR2 reads FQNEAQ. Between the trimmed V and J ends, which lost 8 bases and 2 bases, there was a span of 9 bases. The CDR3 runs to 12 residues. Repertoires were generated with immunoSEQ multiplex PCR, while TCRdb's copy carries only in-frame clones and drops some. The repertoire includes over 150,000 clones, roughly nine tenths of them detected once, and about 4.6% sits in the top ten. On this clone: The antigen remains undetermined.

The clonotype comes from an adult in good health. The sequencing used peripheral blood, collected on day 0 of MenACWY control vaccination. The chain joins TRBV7-8 to TRBJ1-2, with D unclear. Written as DNA, the CDR3 is TGTGCCAGCCACAACTCGAACTATGGCTACACCTTC. Amino acid sequence: CASHNSNYGYTF.